This T cell receptor beta chain was captured in a study of control samples from healthy donors and cancer patients. The germline V gene has CDR1 LNHDA and CDR2 SQIVND (reference sequence). V shed 2 bases and J shed 1 base, with 14 bases lying between them. The length of the CDR3 is 16 residues. TCRdb keeps only in-frame clones here, not all; method: immunoSEQ multiplex PCR. Here the sample spans fewer than 200,000 clones, 93% being singletons. This clone was seen a few times. The chain has TRBV19 and TRBJ1-2, with D unclear. The receptor's source is a woman aged 60-75 years in good health. Material: blood. The CDR3 coding sequence is TGTGCCAGTAGTATAAGGTCGGGAAACCTTAACTATGGCTACACCTTC. It is translated as CASSIRSGNLNYGYTF.